This T cell receptor beta chain is from a study of cytomegalovirus exposure and HLA in healthy donors. A multiplex PCR was run with 60 Vbeta primers and 13 Jbeta primers. Using immunoSEQ multiplex PCR, the repertoire was profiled, and TCRdb retains in-frame clones only, with some absent. The repertoire has about 130,000 clones, about 76% of them found once; the top ten carry around 0.7%. Trimming removed 1 base at V and 9 bases at J, with 16 bases between. The CDR3 consists of 16 residues. Germline V gene data show CDR1 as LNHDA and CDR2 as SQIVND (reference sequence). The sample consisted of PBMCs. The receptor's source is a man younger than 30 in good health and CMV-seronegative. The rearrangement links TRBV19 to TRBJ1-6; D might be TRBD1 (5 bases). The CDR3 is CASSIATATSSSPLHF. As DNA, the CDR3 is TGTGCCAGTAGTATAGCGACAGCCACTTCCTCTTCACCCCTCCACTTT.